These T cell receptor beta chains were read from a single sample in a study of T-cell reconstitution after alpha-beta-depleted transplantation in children. TCRdb redid the calling of the PCR reads with MiXCR, one entry per CDR3 protein. The sample carries 85,000 to 120,000 distinct CDR3 sequences, under 7% recorded once. This specimen was PBMCs, mostly from graft donor cells, taken 60 days after TCRalphabeta/CD19-depleted stem cell transplant. The receptors stem from a female patient aged 2 to 10 who had a stem cell transplant for Fanconi anemia, so the T cells may come from the graft donor. Each CDR3 is given with its conserved first and last residue. A D gene is named only where the DNA matches it firmly. Some rows mark clone size as missing; the rest say once, few, many or name a class of expanded clone.

D	J	V	size	DNA	CDR3
TRBD1	TRBJ2-7	TRBV6-1	many	TGTGCCAGCAGTGACACCGGGGACAGACAATACGAGCAGTACTTC	CASSDTGDRQYEQYF
NA	TRBJ1-1	TRBV7-2	NA	TGTGCCAGCAGCTCCAACAGGAAACTAGAAGCTTTCTTT	CASSSNRKLEAFF
NA	TRBJ1-2	TRBV12-3/TRBV12-4	many	TGTGCCAGCAGTTTAAATAACTATGGCTACACCTTC	CASSLNNYGYTF
NA	TRBJ2-3	TRBV7-3	many	TGTGCCAGCAGCTTAGCCTACAGGACAGATACGCAGTATTTT	CASSLAYRTDTQYF
NA	TRBJ1-5	TRBV3-1	many	TGTGCCAGCAGCCGGGACGATCAGCCCCAGCATTTT	CASSRDDQPQHF
TRBD1	TRBJ2-7	TRBV6-5	few	TGTGCCAGCAGTTACGGGACAGGCGCCTACGAGCAGTACTTC	CASSYGTGAYEQYF
NA	TRBJ2-7	TRBV29-1	many	TGCAGCGTTTCAGGGGAGGGAACCTACGAGCAGTACTTC	CSVSGEGTYEQYF
TRBD2	TRBJ2-2	TRBV3-1	few	TGTGCCAGCAGCCAAACCGCGGGGGGGTACACCGGGGAGCTGTTTTTT	CASSQTAGGYTGELFF
NA	TRBJ2-3	TRBV6-4	NA	TGTGCCAGCAGTCCCGTGACTCACCTCGGCACAGATACGCAGTATTTT	CASSPVTHLGTDTQYF
TRBD1	TRBJ1-2	TRBV29-1	NA	TGCAGCGTGGGACAGTACTATGGCTACACCTTC	CSVGQYYGYTF
TRBD2	TRBJ2-1	TRBV7-3	many	TGTGCCAGCAGCTCCTTAGCGGGGGGGCCGAGGAATGAGCAGTTCTTC	CASSSLAGGPRNEQFF
NA	TRBJ1-1	TRBV15	NA	TGTGCCACCAGCAGAGTTGTCGGCAGGGGATTCAATGAAGCTTTCTTT	CATSRVVGRGFNEAFF
NA	TRBJ2-7	TRBV5-1	many	TGCGCCAGCAGCTTGCCTTCAGGGCAATACTCCTACGAGCAGTACTTC	CASSLPSGQYSYEQYF
TRBD2	TRBJ2-7	TRBV9	few	TGTGCCAGCAGCGTGTCGAGCGGGAGGGAATCCTACGAGCAGTACTTC	CASSVSSGRESYEQYF
TRBD1	TRBJ1-5	TRBV6-2/TRBV6-3	NA	TGTGCCAGCAGTTACTCGGGACAGGGAGTAGGGGGAAGCAATCAGCCCCAGCATTTT	CASSYSGQGVGGSNQPQHF
TRBD2	TRBJ2-3	TRBV7-2	many	TGTGCCAGCAGCTTAGCTAGCGGGGGCCCAGATACGCAGTATTTT	CASSLASGGPDTQYF
NA	TRBJ1-5	TRBV7-2	few	TGTGCCAGCAGCTTAGCGGACCGGGCCTTTAGCAATCAGCCCCAGCATTTT	CASSLADRAFSNQPQHF